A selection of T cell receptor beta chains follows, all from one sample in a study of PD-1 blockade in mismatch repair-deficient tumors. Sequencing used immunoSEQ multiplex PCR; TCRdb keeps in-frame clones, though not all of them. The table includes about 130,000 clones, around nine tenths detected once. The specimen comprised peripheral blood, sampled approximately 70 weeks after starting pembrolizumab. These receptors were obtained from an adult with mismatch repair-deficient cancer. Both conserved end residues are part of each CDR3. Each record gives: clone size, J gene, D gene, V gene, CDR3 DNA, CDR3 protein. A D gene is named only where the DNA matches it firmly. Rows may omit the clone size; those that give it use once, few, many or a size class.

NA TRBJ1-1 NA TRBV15 TGTGCCACCAGGCTGGAGGGGGGGAACACTGAAGCTTTCTTT CATRLEGGNTEAFF
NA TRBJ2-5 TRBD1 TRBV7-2 TGTGCCAGCAGCCCTAGGACAGGTTCTTGGGAGACCCAGTACTTC CASSPRTGSWETQYF
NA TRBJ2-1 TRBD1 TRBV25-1 TGTGCCAGCAGTGAATCGGGACAGGGGTCGTACAATGAGCAGTTCTTC CASSESGQGSYNEQFF
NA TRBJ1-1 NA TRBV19 TGTGCCAGTAGTATTCTAGGACAGCAGAACACTGAAGCTTTCTTT CASSILGQQNTEAFF
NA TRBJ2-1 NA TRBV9 TGTGCCAGCAGCGTAGGAGGAGGCTCCTACAATGAGCAGTTCTTC CASSVGGGSYNEQFF
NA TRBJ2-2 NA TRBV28 TGTGCCAGCAGTTTATTACTAGGGTCCGGGGAGCTGTTTTTT CASSLLLGSGELFF
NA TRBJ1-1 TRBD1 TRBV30 TGTGCCTGGAGTGTCTTGACAGGGCGGACGAACACTGAAGCTTTCTTT CAWSVLTGRTNTEAFF
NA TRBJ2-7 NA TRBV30 TGTGCCTGGATTCCCGGGGGCACCTACGAGCAGTACTTC CAWIPGGTYEQYF
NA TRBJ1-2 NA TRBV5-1 TGCGCCAGCAGCTCAAATAATGGCTACACCTTC CASSSNNGYTF
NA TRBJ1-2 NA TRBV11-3 TGTGCCAGCAGCTTAGTAGGGGCAGTTGGTGGCTACACCTTC CASSLVGAVGGYTF
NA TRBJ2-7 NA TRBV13 TGTGCCAGCAGCTCATACCCAGGGGCGACCTACGAGCAGTACTTC CASSSYPGATYEQYF
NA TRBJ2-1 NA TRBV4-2 TGTGCCAGCAGCCAAAATATACTGGAGCAGTTCTTC CASSQNILEQFF
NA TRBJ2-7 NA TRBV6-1 TGTGCCAGCAGTGAATCCGGCAAACCTTACGAGCAGTACTTC CASSESGKPYEQYF
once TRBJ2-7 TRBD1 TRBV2 TGTGCCAGTCGGCGATGGACAGGACATAACTACGAGCAGTACTTC CASRRWTGHNYEQYF
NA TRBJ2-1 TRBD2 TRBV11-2 TGTGCCAGCAGCTCCCTTAAGTCGGGAGGGGAGCAGTTCTTC CASSSLKSGGEQFF
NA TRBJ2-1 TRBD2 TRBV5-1 TGCGCCAGCAGCCGGACTTCGGCTAGCGGTTTCTACAATGAGCAGTTCTTC CASSRTSASGFYNEQFF
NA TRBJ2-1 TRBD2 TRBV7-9 TGTGCCAGCGAGGGACTAGCGGGAACCGTCTACAATGAGCAGTTCTTC CASEGLAGTVYNEQFF
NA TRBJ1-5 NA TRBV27 TGTGCCAGCAGTAAGGTTGGATATAGCAATCAGCCCCAGCATTTT CASSKVGYSNQPQHF
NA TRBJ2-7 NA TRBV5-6 TGTGCCAGCAGCTCAGATTCCTACGAGCAGTACTTC CASSSDSYEQYF
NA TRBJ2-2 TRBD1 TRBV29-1 TGCAGCGTTGAAGATCGTGAGACAGGGATAACCGGGGAGCTGTTTTTT CSVEDRETGITGELFF
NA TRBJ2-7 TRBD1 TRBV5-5 TGTGCCAGCAGTTCGACAGGGCCCTCCTACGAGCAGTACTTC CASSSTGPSYEQYF
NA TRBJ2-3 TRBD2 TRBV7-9 TGTGCCAGCAGCTTACTAGCGGGAGTTAGAGATACGCAGTATTTT CASSLLAGVRDTQYF
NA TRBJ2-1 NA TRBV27 TGTGCCAGCAGTTTATTGCTAATGACCGGGACAGAGCAGTTCTTC CASSLLLMTGTEQFF
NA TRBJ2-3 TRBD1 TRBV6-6 TGTGCCAGCACCACAGGGGGCGGACCGACGAGTTTT CASTTGGGPTSF
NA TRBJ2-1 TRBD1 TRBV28 TGTGCCAGCAGTTCAGACAGGGCCTACAATGAGCAGTTCTTC CASSSDRAYNEQFF
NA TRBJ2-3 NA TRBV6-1 TGTGCCAGCAGCTCGGTATCAGATACGCAGTATTTT CASSSVSDTQYF
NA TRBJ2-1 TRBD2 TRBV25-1 TGTGCCAGCAGTGATCGGGGTAGCGGGAGCTCCTACAATGAGCAGTTCTTC CASSDRGSGSSYNEQFF
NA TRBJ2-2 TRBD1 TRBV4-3 TGCGCCAGCAGCCAACTAGGGACAGCGAACACCGGGGAGCTGTTTTTT CASSQLGTANTGELFF
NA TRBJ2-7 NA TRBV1 TGCACCACCCCGGGCCGGACCCCTAAGGTGATTTGGTACGAGCAGTACTTC CTTPGRTPKVIWYEQYF
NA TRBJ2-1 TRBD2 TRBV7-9 TGTGCCAGCAGCGCACTAACTAGCGGGAGCGCCGATGAGCAGTTCTTC CASSALTSGSADEQFF
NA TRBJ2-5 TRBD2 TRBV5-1 TGCGCCAGCAGCCCCTACGAATTAGCGGGAGTGGAGACCCAGTACTTC CASSPYELAGVETQYF
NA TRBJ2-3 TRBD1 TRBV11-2 TGTGCCAGCAGCTCAATACCGCAGACAGGGGCCTCCACAGATACGCAGTATTTT CASSSIPQTGASTDTQYF
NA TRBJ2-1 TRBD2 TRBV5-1 TGCGCCAGCAGCTTGCCTAGCGGGAGTATCTACAATGAGCAGTTCTTC CASSLPSGSIYNEQFF
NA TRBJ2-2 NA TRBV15 TGTGCCACCAGCAGAGCCCGAGAGATCGGGGAGCTGTTTTTT CATSRAREIGELFF
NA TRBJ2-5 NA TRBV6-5 TGTGCCAGCAGTAGCCGACAGCGCACCCAAGAGACCCAGTACTTC CASSSRQRTQETQYF
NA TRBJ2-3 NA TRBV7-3 TGTGCCAGCAGCTTAGAACGGGCGGGTCCAGATACGCAGTATTTT CASSLERAGPDTQYF
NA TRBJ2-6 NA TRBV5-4 TGTGCCAGCAGCCTGGGGGCGGGGCTCTCTGGGGCCAACGTCCTGACTTTC CASSLGAGLSGANVLTF
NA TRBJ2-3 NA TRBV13 TGTGCCAGCGGCGGATATGGAGATACGCAGTATTTT CASGGYGDTQYF
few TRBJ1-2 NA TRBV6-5 TGTGCCAGCAGGCGGTCAGTCTCTTATGGCTACACCTTC CASRRSVSYGYTF
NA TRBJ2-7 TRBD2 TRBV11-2 TGTGCCAGCAGCTTAGTCGGCGGCGGGAGAAGTTTCTACGAGCAGTACTTC CASSLVGGGRSFYEQYF